The rows below give T cell receptor beta chains drawn from one sample of a study of regulatory T cells in long-lasting Graves disease. MiXCR, applied by TCRdb to the multiplex PCR reads, yields one record per CDR3 protein. Of 520,000 or so distinct CDR3 sequences listed, about 11% are singletons. These sequences were also reported in another study, on T cells in Graves' hyperthyroidism and ophthalmopathy.

This specimen consisted of peripheral blood mononuclear cells (PBMCs), obtained at new diagnosis, from a patient treated with antithyroid drugs. Receptors were obtained from a woman aged 25-40 years with Graves disease. Both conserved end residues are part of each CDR3. Fields, in order: J gene, D gene, clone size, CDR3 length, V gene, CDR3 protein, CDR3 DNA. D genes are given only for firm matches. Clone sizes are given selectively: once, few, many, or a class where the clone is expanded.

TRBJ2-3 - many 13 TRBV9 CASSVQGPDTQYF TGTGCCAGCAGCGTTCAGGGGCCAGATACGCAGTATTTT
TRBJ2-1 - many 13 TRBV2 CASRRNSGNEQFF TGTGCCAGCAGAAGAAATAGCGGAAATGAGCAGTTCTTC
TRBJ2-7 TRBD1 many 16 TRBV11-2 CASSSLDRVAPYEQYF TGTGCCAGCAGCTCCCTCGACAGGGTGGCGCCCTACGAGCAGTACTTC
TRBJ1-4 - - 15 TRBV28 CASSLDGGGDEKLFF TGTGCCAGCAGTTTGGACGGGGGCGGAGATGAAAAACTGTTTTTT
TRBJ1-3 - many 17 TRBV11-3 CASSLDVTASSGNTIYF TGTGCCAGCAGCTTAGACGTGACAGCGAGCTCTGGAAACACCATATATTTT
TRBJ2-3 - few 14 TRBV20-1 CSASRGGSTDTQYF TGCAGTGCTTCGCGTGGTGGTAGCACAGATACGCAGTATTTT
TRBJ2-7 TRBD2 few 16 TRBV6-1 CASSEPLAGGQGEQYF TGTGCCAGCAGTGAGCCCCTAGCGGGAGGCCAGGGCGAGCAGTACTTC
TRBJ1-1 - many 14 TRBV20-1 CSAQTPGRYTEAFF TGCAGTGCTCAAACTCCTGGACGGTACACTGAAGCTTTCTTT
TRBJ2-7 - many 13 TRBV12-3/TRBV12-4 CASSQRSGYEQYF TGTGCCAGCAGCCAGAGGAGTGGCTACGAGCAGTACTTC
TRBJ2-5 - many 15 TRBV5-6 CASSLGGTPKETQYF TGTGCCAGCAGCTTGGGCGGGACACCCAAAGAGACCCAGTACTTC
TRBJ1-1 TRBD1 - 16 TRBV3-1 CASSPLIRGPSYEAFF TGTGCCAGCAGCCCGCTCATAAGGGGGCCCTCCTATGAAGCTTTCTTT
TRBJ2-7 - - 14 TRBV28 CASSLIAEGSEQYF TGTGCCAGCAGTTTAATCGCCGAGGGATCCGAGCAGTACTTC
TRBJ1-1 - many 13 TRBV5-5 CASSLVWVSEAFF TGTGCCAGCAGCTTGGTGTGGGTTTCTGAAGCTTTCTTT
TRBJ2-7 TRBD1 many 16 TRBV13 CASSPQGTGISYEQYF TGTGCCAGCAGCCCACAAGGGACAGGGATCTCCTACGAGCAGTACTTC
TRBJ2-7 TRBD2 - 14 TRBV9 CASSVAGGLHEQYF TGTGCCAGCAGCGTAGCGGGAGGCCTCCACGAGCAGTACTTC